The 20 T cell receptor beta chains given below trace back to one sample, sequenced in a study of T cells in Graves' hyperthyroidism and ophthalmopathy. There were TCR beta CDR3 regions amplified from RNA transcripts. Primed by the HTBI set, a first-round RT-PCR was run on the TCR CDR3. TCRdb reprocessed the multiplex PCR reads with MiXCR, giving one entry per CDR3 protein. The sample lists 250,000 or so distinct CDR3 sequences; roughly 15% were seen once. The material sequenced was blood. These receptor sequences come from a woman in her forties or fifties with Graves' hyperthyroidism that later progressed to Graves' ophthalmopathy.

This clonotype occurred many times. The chain joins TRBV14 to TRBJ2-3; weak D call: TRBD1 (5 bases). The germline CDR1 and CDR2 sequences are SGHDN and FVKESK. Trimming stripped 4 bases from V and 7 bases from J, with 15 bases between. This CDR3 comprises 14 residues. The CDR3 sequence is CASSRRGAGYTQYF. The CDR3 bases are TGTGCCAGCAGCCGAAGGGGCGCAGGTTATACGCAGTATTTT.

This clonotype showed up many times. This rearrangement joins TRBV2 to TRBJ2-5; D is perhaps TRBD1 (6 bases). Trimming took 5 bases from V and 4 from J, leaving 14 bases between them. Germline V gene data show CDR1 as SNHLY and CDR2 as FYNNEI. This CDR3 has 14 residues. In nucleotides, the CDR3 is TGTGCCAGCAGTTACAGGGTGAGGGGAGAGACCCAGTACTTC. Its protein product is CASSYRVRGETQYF.

This clonotype was seen a few times. The rearrangement joins TRBV27 to TRBJ2-2, with D perhaps being TRBD1 or TRBD2 (5 bases each). CDR3 size: 18 residues. V lost 7 bases and J lost 1, with 22 bases in between. CDR1 and CDR2 from the germline V gene are MNHEY and SMNVEV (reference sequence). CDR3 nucleotide sequence: TGTGCCAGCATCTTTACCAGCGCCGGGACCAAGAACACCGGGGAGCTGTTTTTT. Protein product: CASIFTSAGTKNTGELFF.

This clonotype was detected many times. This chain's CDR3 is CASSPDKTWGYTF. The CDR3 bases are TGTGCCAGCAGTCCGGACAAGACATGGGGCTACACCTTC. V is TRBV28 and J is TRBJ1-2, with D possibly matching TRBD1 (5 bases). Germline CDR1 and CDR2: MDHEN and SYDVKM. The CDR3 has 13 amino acids. V lost 5 bases and J lost 8, with 15 bases in between.

This clonotype appeared a few times. V gene TRBV5-1 combines with J gene TRBJ1-1; no clear D. Trimming cost V 3 bases and J 0 bases, with 18 bases left between them. There are 17 residues in the CDR3. Germline loops: CDR1 SGHRS, CDR2 YFSETQ. This chain's CDR3 is CASSSSGSSPMNTEAFF. The CDR3 coding sequence is TGCGCCAGCAGCTCCTCCGGGTCATCACCTATGAACACTGAAGCTTTCTTT.

This clonotype occurred many times. The chain recombines TRBV18 with TRBJ2-5, with TRBD1 as a possible D gene (6 bases). Germline V gene lookup returns CDR1 KGHSH and CDR2 LQKENI. The CDR3 loop spans 12 amino acids. Trimming removed 3 bases from V and 5 bases from J, with 7 bases in between. The CDR3: CASSPQGETQYF. The CDR3 DNA sequence: TGTGCCAGCTCACCCCAGGGGGAGACCCAGTACTTC.

V usage is TRBV6-1 and J usage is TRBJ1-3; TRBD1 aligns across 7 bases. With V trimmed by 5 bases and J by 0 bases, 7 bases remained unmatched. The germline V gene has CDR1 MNHNS and CDR2 SASEGT. The CDR3 loop spans 16 amino acids. The chain's CDR3 is CASSRQGLNSGNTIYF. The CDR3 nucleotides read TGTGCCAGCAGTCGACAGGGACTCAACTCTGGAAACACCATATATTTT.

This clonotype was counted at least ten times. The CDR3 protein is CASSLAGLAGGTYNEQFF. The CDR3 bases are TGTGCCAGCAGCTTAGCGGGGCTAGCGGGAGGGACCTACAATGAGCAGTTCTTC. This chain joins TRBV7-9 and TRBJ2-1, with 12 bases lining up with TRBD2. CDR3 size: 18 residues. V gave up 0 bases and J gave up 2 bases; unmatched junction bases: 5. CDR1 is SEHNR, CDR2 FQNEAQ, per germline (reference sequence).

This clonotype was detected a few times. The genes are TRBV20-1 and TRBJ1-4; the match to TRBD1 covers 7 bases. Trimming cost V 1 base and J 8 bases; bases outside gene matches: 4. CDR1 and CDR2 from the germline V gene are DFQATT and SNEGSKA (reference sequence). This CDR3 is built from 13 residues. The CDR3 spells CSARGQGGEKLFF. DNA of the CDR3: TGCAGTGCTAGAGGACAGGGAGGAGAAAAACTGTTTTTT.

This clonotype was found many times. The chain recombines TRBV6-1 with TRBJ2-2; D gene uncertain. V was clipped by 5 bases and J by 7 bases, with 11 bases between them. Germline CDR1 MNHNS, CDR2 SASEGT. The CDR3 totals 13 residues. CDR3 residues: CASSPSRHGELFF. The CDR3 bases are TGTGCCAGCAGTCCCTCCCGGCACGGGGAGCTGTTTTTT.

This clonotype was found many times. The V call is TRBV11-2, the J call TRBJ1-1; 7 nucleotides agree with TRBD1. Germline V gives CDR1 SGHAT, CDR2 FQNNGV. Unmatched junction bases numbered 15, after V lost 3 bases and J lost 11 bases. The CDR3 has 15 amino acids. The chain's CDR3 is CASSLAHGQDLSAFF. Written as DNA, the CDR3 is TGTGCCAGCAGCTTGGCCCATGGACAGGACCTAAGTGCTTTCTTT.

A few counts support this clonotype. The rearrangement joins TRBV19 to TRBJ2-7; D is tentatively TRBD1 or TRBD2 (5 bases each). Trimming removed 8 bases from V and 6 bases from J, with 26 bases in between. This CDR3 has 16 residues. CDR1 and CDR2 from the germline V gene are LNHDA and SQIVND (reference sequence). CDR3 bases: TGTGCCAGTTCACCCCGACCGGGACCCATTTCCCTCGAGCAGTACTTC. Amino acid sequence: CASSPRPGPISLEQYF.

For this clonotype: One end of the junction is discordant with germline, which a read error may explain. The chain uses TRBV7-9 and TRBJ2-1; tentatively, D is TRBD1 or TRBD2 (5 bases each). Looked up from germline, CDR1 is SEHNR and CDR2 is FQNEAQ (reference sequence). The length of the CDR3 is 16 residues. The CDR3 sequence is CASSQYGTQSRNEQFF. DNA for the CDR3: TGCGCCAGCAGCCAGTACGGGACCCAGAGCAGGAATGAGCAGTTCTTC. Full variable domain (remainder filled in from reference TRBV7-9 and TRBJ2-1): DTGVSQNPRHKITKRGQNVTFRCDPISEHNRLYWYRQTLGQGPEFLTYFQNEAQLEKSRLLSDRFSAERPKGSFSTLEIQRTEQGDSAMYLCASSQYGTQSRNEQFFGPGTRLTVL.

This clonotype appeared once. V and J are TRBV5-1 and TRBJ2-7; the match to TRBD1 covers 8 bases. Germline CDR1 and CDR2: SGHRS and YFSETQ. The CDR3 is made up of 14 amino acids. Unmatched junction bases numbered 10, after V lost 4 bases and J lost 7 bases. The CDR3 spells CASSPRTGIGEQYF. The CDR3 nucleotides read TGCGCCAGCAGCCCGAGGACAGGGATAGGGGAGCAGTACTTC.

In its sample, this clonotype was seen many times. The chain uses TRBV20-1 and TRBJ1-2, with TRBD1 identical over 8 bases. Trimming at V came to 5 bases and at J to 0 bases, leaving 8 bases not matched to a gene. This CDR3 comprises 15 residues. The germline CDR1 and CDR2 sequences are DFQATT and SNEGSKA (reference sequence). The DNA of the CDR3 is TGCAGTGCTGAGCCGGGACAGGCAGCTAACTATGGCTACACCTTC. This encodes CSAEPGQAANYGYTF.

This clonotype was detected many times. The chain has TRBV19 and TRBJ1-1; 12 bases align to TRBD1. Trimming cost V 9 bases and J 5 bases; bases outside gene matches: 4. The CDR3 loop spans 13 amino acids. The germline V gene has CDR1 LNHDA and CDR2 SQIVND (reference sequence). CDR3 amino acids: CASRGQGATEAFF. The CDR3 nucleotides read TGTGCCAGCAGGGGACAGGGGGCAACTGAAGCTTTCTTT.

This clonotype showed up many times. CDR3 protein: CASSRLAGGSSYNEQFF. DNA of the CDR3: TGTGCCAGCAGTAGACTAGCGGGAGGCAGCTCCTACAATGAGCAGTTCTTC. The rearrangement joins TRBV6-2 or TRBV6-3 to TRBJ2-1; 13 bases are a match to TRBD2. The junction had 4 bases not matched to a gene; V was cut back by 5 bases and J by 0 bases. Per the germline V gene, CDR1 is MNHEY and CDR2 is SVGEGT. This CDR3 is 17 amino acids long.

The chain is built from TRBV14 and TRBJ2-3; TRBD2 aligns across 7 bases. Germline loops: CDR1 SGHDN, CDR2 FVKESK. The V segment lost 0 bases and the J segment 11 bases; nucleotides outside the gene matches: 5. The CDR3 is 13 amino acids. This CDR3 is CASSQDRAGLQYF. The DNA of the CDR3 is TGTGCCAGCAGCCAAGATAGAGCGGGGCTGCAGTATTTT.

The V and J genes are TRBV7-9 and TRBJ2-7; D is uncertain. Germline loops: CDR1 SEHNR, CDR2 FQNEAQ (reference sequence). Trimming left V 5 bases short and J 6 bases short, with 20 bases between. The CDR3 runs to 15 residues. This chain's CDR3 is CASSMKSSRTLEQYF. As DNA, the CDR3 is TGTGCCAGCAGCATGAAATCCTCCAGGACCCTCGAGCAGTACTTC.

This clonotype has ten or more counts. The chain has TRBV30 and TRBJ2-5; 8 bases fit TRBD2. Germline CDR1 is GTSNPN and CDR2 is SVGIG (reference sequence). The CDR3 totals 16 residues. V trimming: 5 bases; J trimming: 4 bases; junction bases outside the gene matches: 15. CDR3 coding DNA: TGTGCCTGGGATGGCCAGCGGGAGTATGCCGGAGAGACCCAGTACTTC. It is translated as CAWDGQREYAGETQYF. The full variable domain, in which reference TRBV30 and TRBJ2-5 provide the parts outside the CDR3, is SQTIHQWPATLVQPVGSPLSLECTVEGTSNPNLYWYRQAAGRGLQLLFYSVGIGQISSEVPQNLSASRPQDRQFILSSKKLLLSDSGFYLCAWDGQREYAGETQYFGPGTRLLVL.